Below are 13 T cell receptor beta chains sequenced from a single sample in a study of cytomegalovirus exposure and HLA in healthy donors. The PCR contained 60 Vbeta and 13 Jbeta primers. Assay: immunoSEQ multiplex PCR; the TCRdb copy retains only in-frame clones and omits some. Seen here are some 120,000 clones, approximately 78% observed once, and the top ten hold approximately 11%. Sequences were obtained from PBMCs. These receptors came from a man aged 25-40 years in good health and CMV-seropositive.

This chain joins TRBV28 and TRBJ2-7; the match to TRBD1 covers 8 bases. The J segment lost 11 bases and the V segment lost 2 bases, leaving 11 bases of the junction unmatched. Germline CDR1 and CDR2: MDHEN and SYDVKM. The CDR3 is 14 amino acids. The CDR3 DNA follows: TGTGCCAGCAGTTTAACTGACGACAGGGGAACGAAGTACTTC. Protein product: CASSLTDDRGTKYF. Together with reference TRBV28 and TRBJ2-7, the CDR3 gives the full variable domain: DVKVTQSSRYLVKRTGEKVFLECVQDMDHENMFWYRQDPGLGLRLIYFSYDVKMKEKGDIPEGYSVSREKKERFSLILESASTNQTSMYLCASSLTDDRGTKYFGPGTRLTVT.

CDR3 DNA sequence: TGTGCCAGCAGTTTGCATTGGACTAGCGGAGTTCAAGAGACCCAGTACTTC. It yields the protein CASSLHWTSGVQETQYF. J is TRBJ2-5 and V is TRBV28; 10 bases agree with TRBD2. V gave up 3 bases and J gave up 2 bases; unmatched junction bases: 9. Germline V gene sequence: CDR1 MDHEN, CDR2 SYDVKM. The length of the CDR3 is 17 residues.

The rearrangement joins TRBV7-2 to TRBJ2-1; 8 bases agree with TRBD2. The CDR3 has 16 residues. V was clipped by 4 bases and J by 3 bases; unmatched bases: 8. From germline, CDR1 is SGHTA and CDR2 FQGNSA. The CDR3 loop reads CASSSLSGRSYNEQFF. The DNA of the CDR3 is TGTGCCAGCAGCTCCCTCAGCGGGAGAAGCTACAATGAGCAGTTCTTC.

The chain combines TRBV13 with TRBJ2-5; D may be TRBD2 (6 bases). Deletions cut 0 bases from V and 5 bases from J, with 10 bases between. The CDR3 extends over 14 amino acids. CDR1 PRHDT and CDR2 FYEKMQ come from the germline V gene (reference sequence). CDR3 in DNA: TGTGCCAGCAGCTTAGGCAGGAGGGTGGAGACCCAGTACTTC. This gives the protein CASSLGRRVETQYF.

The chain carries TRBV7-2 and TRBJ1-2; possible D gene TRBD1, 6 bases. Germline CDR1 SGHTA, CDR2 FQGNSA. This CDR3 comprises 15 residues. Trimming pared 8 bases from V and 5 bases from J, leaving 21 bases between. CDR3 protein: CASRTSAGQGYGYTF. CDR3 nucleotides: TGTGCCAGCCGAACATCTGCGGGTCAGGGGTATGGCTACACCTTC.

The rearrangement links TRBV5-1 to TRBJ2-5; D possibly corresponds to TRBD1 (6 bases). From germline, CDR1 is SGHRS and CDR2 YFSETQ. V was pared by 4 bases and J by 2 bases, with 9 bases between. This CDR3 has 13 amino acids. The CDR3 DNA reads as TGCGCCAGCAGCCCGGACAGTCAAGAGACCCAGTACTTC. Its protein product is CASSPDSQETQYF. The variable domain in full, completed from reference TRBV5-1 and TRBJ2-5, reads KAGVTQTPRYLIKTRGQQVTLSCSPISGHRSVSWYQQTPGQGLQFLFEYFSETQRNKGNFPGRFSGRQFSNSRSEMNVSTLELGDSALYLCASSPDSQETQYFGPGTRLLVL.

This chain connects TRBV6-6 to TRBJ2-7; D might be TRBD1 (6 bases). This CDR3 is built from 15 residues. V dropped 2 bases and J dropped 2 bases, with 13 bases sitting between them. CDR1 is MNHNY, CDR2 SVGAGI, per germline (reference sequence). The CDR3 sequence is CASSYRRGITYEQYF. CDR3 sequence (DNA): TGTGCCAGCAGTTACCGCAGGGGCATTACCTACGAGCAGTACTTC.

The rearrangement links TRBV19 to TRBJ1-5, with 8 bases that match TRBD1. The CDR3 loop spans 14 amino acids. V was clipped by 4 bases and J by 6 bases; unmatched bases: 5. CDR1 and CDR2 (germline): LNHDA, SQIVND (reference sequence). The DNA for the CDR3 is TGTGCCAGTAGTAAGGACAGGGACGGTCAGCCCCAGCATTTT. It codes for CASSKDRDGQPQHF.

Only a few counts were recorded for this clone. The chain joins TRBV5-1 to TRBJ2-1; a weak D match, TRBD2 (6 bases). Trimming cost V 4 bases and J 5 bases, with 16 bases left between them. The CDR3 contains 15 residues. Germline CDR1 is SGHRS and CDR2 is YFSETQ. The CDR3 loop reads CASSPSDYRHNEQFF. Written as DNA, the CDR3 is TGCGCCAGCAGCCCTAGCGACTATAGACACAATGAGCAGTTCTTC.

As for this clone: The germline gene is not matched at one end of the junction; a read error may be the cause. V gene TRBV7-7 combines with J gene TRBJ2-7, with a weak D call TRBD1 (6 bases). CDR3 size: 15 residues. Germline V gene data show CDR1 as SSHAT and CDR2 as FNYEAQ (reference sequence). This chain's CDR3 is CASSLGTGHSYEQYF. The CDR3 bases are TGTGCTAGCAGCTTAGGTACAGGGCACTCCTACGAGCAGTACTTC.

The J gene is TRBJ2-3, the V gene TRBV7-6, with 14 bases lining up with TRBD2. The trim removed 8 bases at V and 3 bases at J, leaving 22 bases unmatched. The CDR3 spans 21 residues. Per the germline V gene, CDR1 is SGHVS and CDR2 is FNYEAQ. The CDR3 nucleotides read TGTGCCAGCCGCCCGGACCGCGGGGGGCAGGGGACTAGCGGGAGTACAGATACGCAGTATTTT. As protein: CASRPDRGGQGTSGSTDTQYF.

This clone was observed once. The chain employs TRBV28 and TRBJ2-1; D perhaps matches TRBD1 (5 bases). The CDR3 consists of 13 residues. Germline values: CDR1 MDHEN, CDR2 SYDVKM. Trimming took off 3 bases at V and 8 bases at J, with 11 bases between the two ends. The chain's CDR3 is CASSLGWGDEQFF. The CDR3 nucleotides are TGTGCCAGCAGTTTGGGTTGGGGCGATGAGCAGTTCTTC.

The rearrangement uses TRBV28 and TRBJ2-6, with D unresolved. This CDR3 is built from 13 residues. Between the trimmed V and J ends, which lost 8 bases and 0 bases, there was a span of 5 bases. Germline V CDR1 and CDR2: MDHEN, SYDVKM. CDR3 coding DNA: TGTGCCAGCCTTTACTCTGGGGCCAACGTCCTGACTTTC. This translates into CASLYSGANVLTF.